This T cell receptor (beta chain) emerged from a study of cytomegalovirus exposure and HLA in healthy donors. Vbeta (60) and Jbeta (13) primers were used in the PCR. Assay: immunoSEQ multiplex PCR; the TCRdb copy retains only in-frame clones and omits some. The data show about 220,000 clones, with just over 75% seen just once and approximately 0.63% held by the top ten. With V trimmed by 5 bases and J by 4 bases, 6 bases remained unmatched. CDR3 size: 15 residues. Per germline, CDR1 MDHEN and CDR2 SYDVKM. The TCR originated in a man between 18 and 35 years old in good health and CMV-seronegative. V gene TRBV28 combines with J gene TRBJ2-7; 12 bases match TRBD1. Sequenced material: PBMCs. This CDR3 is CASSHGTGGVYEQYF. DNA for the CDR3: TGTGCCAGCAGTCACGGGACAGGGGGCGTTTACGAGCAGTACTTC.